The 4 T cell receptor beta chains presented below share a single source sample, sequenced in a study of Graves' ophthalmopathy and Graves' hyperthyroidism. As the template, RNA transcripts were used to amplify TCR beta CDR3 regions. HTBI primers served in a first-round RT-PCR, which a second-round multiplex PCR followed. In TCRdb, the multiplex PCR reads were re-called with MiXCR into one record per CDR3 protein. The sample has over a million distinct CDR3 sequences, 35% to 40% seen once. Source material: peripheral blood or thyroid tissue (not recorded which). Source of these receptors: an adult man with Graves' hyperthyroidism.

The chain employs TRBV15 and TRBJ1-2; tentatively, D is TRBD1 (6 bases). The CDR3 is made up of 13 amino acids. The ends were cut back, 3 bases at V and 3 bases at J, with 8 bases in the middle. Germline V gene lookup returns CDR1 LNHNV and CDR2 YYDKDF (reference sequence). CDR3 region: CATSSGGDYGYTF. The CDR3 DNA follows: TGTGCCACCAGCAGCGGGGGCGACTATGGCTACACCTTC. The full variable domain, its missing parts supplied by reference TRBV15 and TRBJ1-2, is DAMVIQNPRYQVTQFGKPVTLSCSQTLNHNVMYWYQQKSSQAPKLLFHYYDKDFNNEADTPDNFQSRRPNTSFCFLDIRSPGLGDTAMYLCATSSGGDYGYTFGSGTRLTVV.

This rearrangement joins TRBV12-3 or TRBV12-4 to TRBJ2-7; 7 bases align to TRBD1. V gave up 6 bases and J gave up 4 bases; unmatched junction bases: 9. This CDR3 has 14 amino acids. This CDR3 is CASRSPGQQYEQYF. The CDR3 DNA follows: TGTGCCAGCAGATCGCCGGGACAGCAGTACGAGCAGTACTTC.

A word on this clonotype: A single base separates this from a much larger clone, so it may be a read error. This rearrangement joins TRBV19 to TRBJ2-7; D may be TRBD2 (7 bases). Germline loops: CDR1 LNHDA, CDR2 SQIVND (reference sequence). V lost 9 bases and J 7 bases, leaving 22 bases between the germline ends. This CDR3 has 14 residues. The CDR3 DNA reads TGTGCCAGCCAACCGGGACGGGGGGCGGAGGAGCAGTACTTC. Translating gives CASQPGRGAEEQYF.

This clonotype is a singleton in its sample. This CDR3 reads CASSFGQGIKETQYF. Written as DNA, the CDR3 is TGTGCCAGCAGTTTCGGTCAGGGGATTAAAGAGACCCAGTACTTC. The chain uses TRBV25-1 and TRBJ2-5; weak D call: TRBD1 (6 bases). From germline, CDR1 is MGHDK and CDR2 SYGVNS. V lost 5 bases and J 3 bases, leaving 16 bases between the germline ends. CDR3 length: 15 residues.